The rows below give T cell receptor beta chains drawn from one sample of a study of blood T cells in healthy people across ages. One entry per CDR3 protein, called by TCRdb with MiXCR from the 5' RACE reads. The sample lists about a million distinct CDR3 sequences, roughly half seen once, with about 20% in the top ten. The sequenced material came from blood. These receptors were taken from a woman in her sixties or seventies in good health. Each CDR3 is given with its conserved first and last residue. D genes are given only for firm matches. Size is stated for part of the rows, as once, few or many counts, or as a class when the clone is expanded.

V gene: TRBV7-2; D gene: NA; clone size: NA; J gene: TRBJ2-6; CDR3 DNA: TGTGCCAGCAGCTTAGAGGCCAGAACCTCTGGGACCAACGTCCTGACTTTC; CDR3 protein: CASSLEARTSGTNVLTF
V gene: TRBV3-1; D gene: NA; clone size: NA; J gene: TRBJ2-3; CDR3 DNA: TGTGCCAGCAGCCAAGGGTTTGCCCCAGATACGCAGTATTTT; CDR3 protein: CASSQGFAPDTQYF
V gene: TRBV12-3/TRBV12-4; D gene: NA; clone size: few; J gene: TRBJ1-5; CDR3 DNA: TGTGCCAGCAGTCATGGACGGGGGCAGCCCCAGCATTTT; CDR3 protein: CASSHGRGQPQHF
V gene: TRBV5-1; D gene: NA; clone size: NA; J gene: TRBJ1-1; CDR3 DNA: TGCGCCAGCAGGTTCTCCGGTGGCGTGGGCGATGAAGCTTTCTTT; CDR3 protein: CASRFSGGVGDEAFF
V gene: TRBV5-5; D gene: NA; clone size: NA; J gene: TRBJ2-2; CDR3 DNA: TGTGCCAGCAGCTGGAACATAAGGAACACCGGGGAGCTGTTTTTT; CDR3 protein: CASSWNIRNTGELFF
V gene: TRBV20-1; D gene: TRBD2; clone size: NA; J gene: TRBJ2-7; CDR3 DNA: TGCAGTGCTACCAAGGGGACTAGTATTCGCTACGAGCAGTACTTC; CDR3 protein: CSATKGTSIRYEQYF
V gene: TRBV4-3; D gene: TRBD2; clone size: NA; J gene: TRBJ2-5; CDR3 DNA: TGCGCCAGCAGCCGGAACCGTGGACTAGTAGAGACCCAGTACTTC; CDR3 protein: CASSRNRGLVETQYF
V gene: TRBV4-1; D gene: TRBD1; clone size: NA; J gene: TRBJ2-6; CDR3 DNA: TGCGCCAGCAGCCAAGTGACAGGGACCTCTGGGGCCAACGTCCTGACTTTC; CDR3 protein: CASSQVTGTSGANVLTF
V gene: TRBV27; D gene: NA; clone size: NA; J gene: TRBJ2-1; CDR3 DNA: TGTGCCAGCAGCCCCTTTAAGGGTGAGCAGTTCTTC; CDR3 protein: CASSPFKGEQFF
V gene: TRBV9; D gene: TRBD2; clone size: NA; J gene: TRBJ2-3; CDR3 DNA: TGTGCCAGCAGCGCAATTGAGGGACTAGCGGGAGCTGCAGATACGCAGTATTTT; CDR3 protein: CASSAIEGLAGAADTQYF
V gene: TRBV7-6; D gene: TRBD2; clone size: few; J gene: TRBJ2-7; CDR3 DNA: TGTGCCAGCAGCTTAGACGGGGGGTTCGAGCAGTACTTC; CDR3 protein: CASSLDGGFEQYF
V gene: TRBV4-1; D gene: NA; clone size: NA; J gene: TRBJ1-2; CDR3 DNA: TGCGCCAGCAGCCACCCTAAGTTTGTCCATGGCTACACCTTC; CDR3 protein: CASSHPKFVHGYTF
V gene: TRBV4-3; D gene: NA; clone size: NA; J gene: TRBJ1-2; CDR3 DNA: TGCGCCAGCAGCCAAGATCTTCAGACCTATGGCTACACCTTC; CDR3 protein: CASSQDLQTYGYTF
V gene: TRBV29-1; D gene: TRBD2; clone size: NA; J gene: TRBJ2-1; CDR3 DNA: TGCAGCGTTGAACTAGCGGGAGGGCCGGGGCATGAGCAGTTCTTC; CDR3 protein: CSVELAGGPGHEQFF
V gene: TRBV6-2/TRBV6-3; D gene: NA; clone size: NA; J gene: TRBJ2-1; CDR3 DNA: TGTGCCAGCCAACTCTACAATGAGCAGTTCTTC; CDR3 protein: CASQLYNEQFF
V gene: TRBV20-1; D gene: NA; clone size: NA; J gene: TRBJ2-7; CDR3 DNA: TGCAGTACCGGAGCTTCCTACGAGCAGTACTTC; CDR3 protein: CSTGASYEQYF
V gene: TRBV20-1; D gene: TRBD2; clone size: many; J gene: TRBJ2-7; CDR3 DNA: TGCAGTGCTACCGGGCGACTAGCGGAAACCTACGAGCAGTACTTC; CDR3 protein: CSATGRLAETYEQYF
V gene: TRBV6-2/TRBV6-3; D gene: TRBD2; clone size: once; J gene: TRBJ2-5; CDR3 DNA: TGTGCCAGCAGTTACTCCGGGGGGGGTTGGGAGACCCAGTACTTC; CDR3 protein: CASSYSGGGWETQYF
V gene: TRBV7-6; D gene: NA; clone size: NA; J gene: TRBJ2-7; CDR3 DNA: TGTGCCAGCAGCTTATCTTCGGACAAATCCTACGAGCAGTACTTC; CDR3 protein: CASSLSSDKSYEQYF
V gene: TRBV4-1; D gene: TRBD1; clone size: NA; J gene: TRBJ2-7; CDR3 DNA: TGCGCCAACAGCCGTTTGCGTGCAGGGGGTGTCTACGAGCAGTACTTC; CDR3 protein: CANSRLRAGGVYEQYF
V gene: TRBV7-9; D gene: TRBD2; clone size: NA; J gene: TRBJ2-1; CDR3 DNA: TGTGCCAGCAGCTTAGGCATCGCGGGAGTAAGCTCCTACAATGAGCAGTTCTTC; CDR3 protein: CASSLGIAGVSSYNEQFF
V gene: TRBV3-1; D gene: TRBD1; clone size: NA; J gene: TRBJ2-7; CDR3 DNA: TGTGCCAGCGGCCAGAGGGACAGGGCATCCTACGAGCAGTACTTC; CDR3 protein: CASGQRDRASYEQYF
V gene: TRBV21-1; D gene: NA; clone size: NA; J gene: TRBJ2-7; CDR3 DNA: TGTGCCAGCAGCAAATTTGGCGGGAGGGCCTCCGAGCAGTACTTC; CDR3 protein: CASSKFGGRASEQYF
V gene: TRBV4-1; D gene: NA; clone size: few; J gene: TRBJ1-2; CDR3 DNA: TGCGCCAGCAGCCATGGCAGCCTGGACGATGGCTACACCTTC; CDR3 protein: CASSHGSLDDGYTF
V gene: TRBV5-1; D gene: NA; clone size: NA; J gene: TRBJ2-3; CDR3 DNA: TGCGCCAGCAGCCTCCCACGGTTGAGGGATACGCAGTATTTT; CDR3 protein: CASSLPRLRDTQYF
V gene: TRBV6-6; D gene: NA; clone size: NA; J gene: TRBJ2-7; CDR3 DNA: TGTGCCAGCAGTTACCCGATGTCGAGCACTGTCTACGAGCAGTACTTC; CDR3 protein: CASSYPMSSTVYEQYF
V gene: TRBV15; D gene: NA; clone size: NA; J gene: TRBJ2-7; CDR3 DNA: TGTGCCACCAGCAGAGATCTGGGGAAGTCCTACCCCTACGAGCAGTACTTC; CDR3 protein: CATSRDLGKSYPYEQYF
V gene: TRBV12-3/TRBV12-4; D gene: NA; clone size: NA; J gene: TRBJ1-1; CDR3 DNA: TGTGCCAGCAGTTTTGCCGATGAAGCTTTCTTT; CDR3 protein: CASSFADEAFF
V gene: TRBV14; D gene: NA; clone size: once; J gene: TRBJ1-4; CDR3 DNA: TGTGCCAGCAGCCAAGAGACAGGATTAAATGAAAAACTGTTTTTT; CDR3 protein: CASSQETGLNEKLFF
V gene: TRBV20-1; D gene: NA; clone size: NA; J gene: TRBJ2-7; CDR3 DNA: TGCAGTGCTAGTCCGGGCGGAAGCGTAAGGGACGAGCAGTACTTC; CDR3 protein: CSASPGGSVRDEQYF
V gene: TRBV29-1; D gene: NA; clone size: many; J gene: TRBJ2-4; CDR3 DNA: TGCAGCGTTAATGACAGGTCCAAAAACATTCAGTACTTC; CDR3 protein: CSVNDRSKNIQYF
V gene: TRBV25-1; D gene: NA; clone size: few; J gene: TRBJ2-3; CDR3 DNA: TGTGCCAGCAGTGCGGGGGCGAGGTTAGGGCCCACAGATACGCAGTATTTT; CDR3 protein: CASSAGARLGPTDTQYF
V gene: TRBV28; D gene: NA; clone size: NA; J gene: TRBJ2-7; CDR3 DNA: TGTGCCAGCAGTTTACCCCTGGTCACCAGGTCCCCCCTACGCTACGAGCAGTACTTC; CDR3 protein: CASSLPLVTRSPLRYEQYF
V gene: TRBV7-3; D gene: TRBD2; clone size: few; J gene: TRBJ2-3; CDR3 DNA: TGTGCCAGCAGCTTAACGCCGTCCGCGACTAGCGGAGGGGATACGCAGTATTTT; CDR3 protein: CASSLTPSATSGGDTQYF
V gene: TRBV7-9; D gene: TRBD2; clone size: NA; J gene: TRBJ2-7; CDR3 DNA: TGTGCCAGCAGAAGACTAGCGGGAGATGCCTACGAGCAGTACTTC; CDR3 protein: CASRRLAGDAYEQYF
V gene: TRBV15; D gene: NA; clone size: NA; J gene: TRBJ1-5; CDR3 DNA: TGTGCCACCAGCAGAGTGTCCCTCCCACAGGGAAGTCAGCCCCAGCATTTT; CDR3 protein: CATSRVSLPQGSQPQHF
V gene: TRBV28; D gene: NA; clone size: NA; J gene: TRBJ2-7; CDR3 DNA: TGTGCCAGCAGTTCCGCGTGGACAGCAACCTACGAGCAGTACTTC; CDR3 protein: CASSSAWTATYEQYF
V gene: TRBV29-1; D gene: NA; clone size: NA; J gene: TRBJ2-3; CDR3 DNA: TGCAGCGTTTCGATAGGCGGGACAGATACGCAGTATTTT; CDR3 protein: CSVSIGGTDTQYF
V gene: TRBV12-3/TRBV12-4; D gene: TRBD2; clone size: NA; J gene: TRBJ2-3; CDR3 DNA: TGTGCCAGCAGGACTAGCGGGGGGACTAGCACAGATACGCAGTATTTT; CDR3 protein: CASRTSGGTSTDTQYF
V gene: TRBV11-2; D gene: NA; clone size: NA; J gene: TRBJ2-5; CDR3 DNA: TGTGCCAGCAGCTTAGTGTACATAAATACGGAGACCCAGTACTTC; CDR3 protein: CASSLVYINTETQYF
V gene: TRBV20-1; D gene: NA; clone size: few; J gene: TRBJ2-5; CDR3 DNA: TGCAGTGCTAGAGGATCAAGTGACCGGGACTGGCAGTACTTC; CDR3 protein: CSARGSSDRDWQYF
V gene: TRBV6-2/TRBV6-3; D gene: TRBD1; clone size: NA; J gene: TRBJ1-5; CDR3 DNA: TGTGCCAGCAGTTATAAAGTTTCAGGGGGCTATCAGCCCCAGCATTTT; CDR3 protein: CASSYKVSGGYQPQHF
V gene: TRBV2; D gene: TRBD1; clone size: few; J gene: TRBJ2-7; CDR3 DNA: TGTGCCAGCAGTGAATGGGACAGGGCCCTCGGCGAGCAGTACTTC; CDR3 protein: CASSEWDRALGEQYF
V gene: TRBV28; D gene: NA; clone size: NA; J gene: TRBJ1-6; CDR3 DNA: TGTGCCAGCAGTCGAGGGGGTTCACCCCTCCACTTT; CDR3 protein: CASSRGGSPLHF
V gene: TRBV4-1; D gene: NA; clone size: NA; J gene: TRBJ1-6; CDR3 DNA: TGCGCCAGCAGCCAAGCAGGACGAATGATTTATTCACCCCTCCACTTT; CDR3 protein: CASSQAGRMIYSPLHF
V gene: TRBV15; D gene: NA; clone size: NA; J gene: TRBJ2-3; CDR3 DNA: TGTGCCACCAGTAGCCGCACAGATACGCAGTATTTT; CDR3 protein: CATSSRTDTQYF
V gene: TRBV5-1; D gene: TRBD2; clone size: NA; J gene: TRBJ2-1; CDR3 DNA: TGCGCCAGCACCCGACTAGCGGGGACCAATGAGCAGTTCTTC; CDR3 protein: CASTRLAGTNEQFF
V gene: TRBV6-2/TRBV6-3; D gene: TRBD2; clone size: NA; J gene: TRBJ2-5; CDR3 DNA: TGTGCCAGCAAGGTAGCGGGGGGAGGGACCCAGTACTTC; CDR3 protein: CASKVAGGGTQYF
V gene: TRBV9; D gene: TRBD1; clone size: NA; J gene: TRBJ2-7; CDR3 DNA: TGTGCCAGCAGCGTAGTCCCGGGACAGACCTACGAGCAGTACTTC; CDR3 protein: CASSVVPGQTYEQYF
V gene: TRBV12-3/TRBV12-4; D gene: NA; clone size: NA; J gene: TRBJ1-1; CDR3 DNA: TGTGCCAGCAGTGTCGAAATGGGGCCGATCGAAGCTTTCTTT; CDR3 protein: CASSVEMGPIEAFF
V gene: TRBV7-2; D gene: NA; clone size: few; J gene: TRBJ1-5; CDR3 DNA: TGTGCCAGCAGCCCCCGCTCCTTAATGCTTAATCAGCCCCAGCATTTT; CDR3 protein: CASSPRSLMLNQPQHF
V gene: TRBV21-1; D gene: NA; clone size: NA; J gene: TRBJ2-7; CDR3 DNA: TGTGCCAGCAGCAAAGACCCTATGGTCGGGGACAGGGGGAGCTACGAGCAGTACTTC; CDR3 protein: CASSKDPMVGDRGSYEQYF